This T cell receptor beta chain derives from a study of blood T cell repertoires in COVID-19. Study as a whole: From the United States, Italy and Spain came samples of acute and convalescent COVID-19.

Original data processing: Reference gene primer amplification in the assay estimated nucleated cell counts. The table came from immunoSEQ multiplex PCR; TCRdb's copy has only in-frame clones and leaves some out. V and J calls and clone size are given by that table; D and trimming were obtained from the DNA. In the table there are roughly 570,000 clones, 85% to 90% of which are singletons. V lost 1 base to trimming and J lost 3 bases, with 9 bases between them. In germline, CDR1 is SGHTA, CDR2 FQGNSA. The CDR3 runs 14 residues. The TCR originated in a woman between 45 and 65 years old with COVID-19, enrolled during active disease. The sequenced sample consisted of peripheral blood. The rearrangement uses TRBV7-2 and TRBJ1-2; D remains ambiguous. The CDR3 loop is CASSLVKGDYGYTF. In nucleotides, the CDR3 is TGTGCCAGCAGCTTAGTTAAGGGAGACTATGGCTACACCTTC.